These 2 T cell receptor beta chains were sequenced from one sample in a study of T-cell reconstitution after alpha-beta-depleted transplantation in children listed by TCRdb under 2016. Library preparation was by PCR. Instrument used: Illumina HiSeq 2500. TCR library preparation used molecular barcoding, with unique molecular identifiers applied to normalize quantification of the TCRbeta repertoire. TCRdb trimmed public reads at Q25 via fastp, called clones via MiXCR and kept in-frame beta chains. CDR3 protein duplicates are merged, each entry listing the most common genes and DNA. Here the sample has 150,000 to 250,000 distinct CDR3 sequences; about 15% occur a single time. Approximately 13% of the sample is taken by the ten largest. The sample consisted of PBMCs from the stem cell graft donor, taken from the stem cell graft. Receptors were obtained from a human donor who donated a stem cell graft to a child with acute lymphoblastic leukemia.

The CDR3 region has the DNA TGTGCCAGCTCCAACCCCGGGACAGGGGGCACAGATACGCAGTATTTT. Translated, it gives CASSNPGTGGTDTQYF. The gene calls are TRBV12-3 or TRBV12-4 and TRBJ2-3; 10 positions match TRBD1. J gave up 1 base and V 8 bases, and 9 bases lay outside the gene matches. This CDR3 comprises 16 residues.

At least ten counts were recorded for this clonotype. The rearrangement links TRBV5-1 to TRBJ1-1; 7 bases are a match to TRBD1. V trimming: 4 bases; J trimming: 1 base; junction bases outside the gene matches: 4. Germline CDR1 reads SGHRS; CDR2 reads YFSETQ. The CDR3 totals 14 residues. CDR3 in amino acids: CASSVRQGNTEAFF. Here the CDR3 DNA reads TGCGCCAGCAGCGTCCGACAGGGGAACACTGAAGCTTTCTTT.